A single sample gave rise to the 2 T cell receptor beta chains below, sequenced in a study of blood T cells in healthy people across ages. Alongside a J-beta primer mix, a sample-barcoded 5' primer served in a second PCR lasting roughly 7 to 11 cycles. TCRdb re-called the 5' RACE reads with MiXCR, one entry per CDR3 protein. The data hold roughly 1,500,000 distinct CDR3 sequences, with 42% observed a single time. What was sequenced was blood. These receptors originate from a woman aged 18-29 years in good health.

The rearrangement links TRBV11-2 to TRBJ1-4, with D possibly being TRBD1 (6 bases). Trimming left V 5 bases short and J 6 bases short, with 16 bases between. This CDR3 has 15 residues. The germline gives CDR1 SGHAT, CDR2 FQNNGV. In nucleotides, the CDR3 is TGTGCCAGCAGCAATACAGGGACTTACGATGAAAAACTGTTTTTT. It is translated as CASSNTGTYDEKLFF.

This clonotype has only a few counts. The chain couples TRBV29-1 to TRBJ2-5; tentative D call: TRBD1 (8 bases). V was clipped by 7 bases and J by 5 bases, with 17 bases between them. This CDR3 comprises 13 residues. Germline assignment: CDR1 SQVTM and CDR2 ANQGSEA. For the CDR3, the DNA is TGCAGCGAAGGCGGACAGGGAGGGGAGACCCAGTACTTC. It specifies CSEGGQGGETQYF.